The sequence of this TCR beta chain was determined in a study of T cells in localized non-small cell lung cancer. Study results and caveats: Uninvolved adjacent lung had more T cell clonality than any other tissue, topping tumor. A denser population of T cells in blood accompanied longer overall survival. Out of the top 100 tumor clones, a median approximately 50 were seen in adjacent lung. Heterogeneity remains possible because sequencing was limited to only one tumor region.

V gave up 10 bases and J gave up 4 bases; unmatched junction bases: 6. CDR1 is KGHSH, CDR2 LQKENI, per germline. The length of the CDR3 is 12 residues. For this clone: Its antigen is still unknown.

The protocol was immunoSEQ multiplex PCR, while the TCRdb copy is restricted to in-frame clones and leaves out a portion. The sample contains 70,000 to 80,000 clones, more than 75% of which appear only once. This rearrangement joins TRBV18 to TRBJ2-5, with 7 bases fitting TRBD1. This specimen consisted of peripheral blood, obtained before any cancer treatment. The TCR originated in a woman aged 40 to 75 with stage I squamous cell lung carcinoma. DNA for the CDR3: TGTGCCACCACAGGGGAAAGAGAGACCCAGTACTTC. Its protein product is CATTGERETQYF.